This TCR beta chain originates from a study of blood T cell repertoires in COVID-19. At the level of the study: PBMCs, B-cell-depleted T cells, or T cells were the source of the cDNA or gDNA that made up the material.

As originally analysed: Amplification of reference gene primers was used by the study to estimate nucleated cell counts. Repertoires were generated with immunoSEQ multiplex PCR, while TCRdb's copy carries only in-frame clones and drops some. V and J calls and clone size are copied from that table; D and trimming were computed from the DNA. The sample includes around 200,000 clones, about 85% of them seen just once. Patients from Seattle were sampled longitudinally, starting during active infection. This CDR3 spans 15 amino acids. Germline V gene lookup returns CDR1 MDHEN and CDR2 SYDVKM. The J segment lost 4 bases and the V segment lost 6 bases, leaving 8 bases of the junction unmatched.

This chain joins TRBV28 and TRBJ1-4; 7 bases line up with TRBD1. Sequencing input: peripheral blood. This receptor was identified in a woman in her 70s with COVID-19, enrolled during active disease. CDR3 protein: CASSRQGVGNEKLFF. CDR3 nucleotide sequence: TGTGCCAGCAGCCGACAGGGCGTAGGTAATGAAAAACTGTTTTTT.